The 22 T cell receptor beta chains presented below share a single source sample, sequenced in a study of low-dose radiotherapy and immunotherapy resistance in tumors. Both TCRalpha and TCRbeta chains were reverse transcribed with V-gene-specific primers. TCR amplification used 20 PCR cycles, a constant-region primer and a V-primer adapter. MiXCR, run by TCRdb on the reads, gives a single entry per CDR3 protein. The sample holds tens of thousands of distinct CDR3 sequences, 15% to 20% seen once. Time point specified: before trial treatment. The sample consisted of PBMCs, taken before treatment. The receptors shown here come from a male donor with prostate cancer.

This clonotype has at least ten counts. The chain uses TRBV20-1 and TRBJ2-5; D is ambiguous. Germline V gives CDR1 DFQATT, CDR2 SNEGSKA (reference sequence). The CDR3 contains 11 residues. V dropped 0 bases and J dropped 6 bases, with 5 bases sitting between them. The CDR3 region has the DNA TGCAGTGCTAGAGAGGGAAAGACCCAGTACTTC. It codes for CSAREGKTQYF.

The table lists this clonotype with many counts. CDR3 bases: TGTGCCAGCAGCTTAGGAGCGGGGGGGCCGAATGAGCAGTTCTTC. Residues: CASSLGAGGPNEQFF. V usage is TRBV7-2 and J usage is TRBJ2-1; 10 bases are a match to TRBD2. The ends lost 1 base at V and 7 bases at J; junction bases unmatched: 4. The V gene's germline CDR1 is SGHTA and CDR2 FQGNSA. This CDR3 is built from 15 residues.

This clonotype came up many times. This chain links TRBV15 with TRBJ1-4, with 7 nucleotides matching TRBD1. The CDR3 length is 15 residues. Germline V gives CDR1 LNHNV, CDR2 YYDKDF (reference sequence). Unmatched junction bases numbered 11, after V lost 5 bases and J lost 8 bases. The CDR3 DNA sequence: TGTGCCACCAGCCGTACAGGGGACTTGGGAGAAAAACTGTTTTTT. It yields the protein CATSRTGDLGEKLFF. The complete variable domain, with remaining parts taken from reference TRBV15 and TRBJ1-4, reads DAMVIQNPRYQVTQFGKPVTLSCSQTLNHNVMYWYQQKSSQAPKLLFHYYDKDFNNEADTPDNFQSRRPNTSFCFLDIRSPGLGDTAMYLCATSRTGDLGEKLFFGSGTQLSVL.

Only a few counts were recorded for this clonotype. The chain has TRBV28 and TRBJ2-3; 9 bases match TRBD2. V was clipped by 3 bases and J by 4 bases; unmatched bases: 8. The CDR3 spans 16 residues. Germline CDR1 and CDR2: MDHEN and SYDVKM. The CDR3 spells CASSFWASGTADTQYF. DNA for the CDR3: TGTGCCAGCAGTTTCTGGGCTAGCGGGACGGCAGATACGCAGTATTTT.

Many counts were recorded for this clonotype. Germline is not matched at one junction end, which may reflect a read error. This chain joins TRBV7-9 and TRBJ2-1; D may be TRBD2 (5 bases). The CDR3 has 14 residues. Germline-derived CDR1 and CDR2 are SEHNR and FQNEAQ (reference sequence). The CDR3 protein is CASSLASDYDEQFF. CDR3 in DNA: TGTGCCAGCAGCTTAGCTAGTGACTACGATGAGCAGTTCTTC. Together with reference TRBV7-9 and TRBJ2-1, the CDR3 gives the full variable domain: DTGVSQNPRHKITKRGQNVTFRCDPISEHNRLYWYRQTLGQGPEFLTYFQNEAQLEKSRLLSDRFSAERPKGSFSTLEIQRTEQGDSAMYLCASSLASDYDEQFFGPGTRLTVL.

This clonotype appeared many times. This sequence joins TRBV5-1 and TRBJ1-2; the match to TRBD1 covers 7 bases. V shed 4 bases and J 6 bases; nucleotides not matched to a gene: 6. Per germline, CDR1 SGHRS and CDR2 YFSETQ. This CDR3 has 13 amino acids. CDR3 protein: CASSTGQANGYTF. Written as DNA, the CDR3 is TGCGCCAGCAGCACCGGACAGGCAAATGGCTACACCTTC.

At least ten counts were recorded for this clonotype. The chain links TRBV5-1 to TRBJ2-1; D is perhaps TRBD1 (6 bases). CDR3 length: 18 residues. Trimming removed 5 bases from V and 0 bases from J, with 21 bases in between. The germline V gene encodes CDR1 SGHRS and CDR2 YFSETQ. Written as DNA, the CDR3 is TGCGCCAGCAGATCTACTAAGGGGGTGTCGGGCTCCTACAATGAGCAGTTCTTC. It specifies CASRSTKGVSGSYNEQFF.

This clonotype was recorded at least ten times. The J gene is TRBJ2-3, the V gene TRBV7-9; 8 bases match TRBD1. The germline CDR1 and CDR2 sequences are SEHNR and FQNEAQ (reference sequence). The CDR3 has 13 residues. V lost 5 bases, J lost 4 bases, and 2 bases stayed unmatched. This CDR3 reads CASSGQGPDTQYF. In DNA form, the CDR3 reads TGTGCCAGCAGCGGACAGGGCCCAGATACGCAGTATTTT.

This clonotype was observed a few times. The chain is built from TRBV9 and TRBJ2-1; no reliable D call. The CDR3 totals 16 residues. V gave up 3 bases and J gave up 0 bases, with 13 bases separating them. From germline, CDR1 is SGDLS and CDR2 YYNGEE. The DNA for the CDR3 is TGTGCCAGCAGCGGATACAGCGCGAGCTCCTACAATGAGCAGTTCTTC. Translating gives CASSGYSASSYNEQFF.

The chain recombines TRBV7-2 with TRBJ2-7; D might be TRBD1 (6 bases). V lost 5 bases, J lost 2 bases, and 13 bases lay in between. The germline V gene encodes CDR1 SGHTA and CDR2 FQGNSA. The CDR3 contains 14 residues. This chain's CDR3 is CASSRRTVTYEQYF. The CDR3 DNA is TGTGCCAGCAGCCGGAGGACAGTGACCTACGAGCAGTACTTC.

The V and J genes are TRBV7-6 and TRBJ2-1; 9 bases are shared with TRBD2. The CDR3 has 15 residues. CDR1 and CDR2 (germline): SGHVS, FNYEAQ. V gave up 5 bases and J gave up 0 bases; unmatched junction bases: 2. CDR3 DNA sequence: TGTGCCAGCAGCGTGACTAGCGGCTCCTACAATGAGCAGTTCTTC. The encoded protein is CASSVTSGSYNEQFF.

The V call is TRBV5-1, the J call TRBJ1-2, with D possibly being TRBD1 (5 bases). Germline CDR1 is SGHRS and CDR2 is YFSETQ. Trimming took off 4 bases at V and 8 bases at J, with 18 bases between the two ends. The CDR3 has 14 amino acids. The CDR3 sequence is CASSLRGGDEGYTF. CDR3 coding DNA: TGCGCCAGCAGCCTGCGGGGAGGGGACGAAGGCTACACCTTC. The variable domain in full, with the rest retrieved from reference TRBV5-1 and TRBJ1-2, is KAGVTQTPRYLIKTRGQQVTLSCSPISGHRSVSWYQQTPGQGLQFLFEYFSETQRNKGNFPGRFSGRQFSNSRSEMNVSTLELGDSALYLCASSLRGGDEGYTFGSGTRLTVV.

In its sample, this clonotype was seen many times. The gene calls are TRBV25-1 and TRBJ1-2; possible D gene TRBD1, 6 bases. The length of the CDR3 is 13 residues. V shed 3 bases and J shed 8 bases, with 13 bases lying between them. The germline CDR1 and CDR2 sequences are MGHDK and SYGVNS. CDR3: CASSDHRVPGYTF. The CDR3 DNA sequence: TGTGCCAGCAGTGATCACAGGGTCCCGGGCTACACCTTC.

This clonotype was found many times. The chain is built from TRBV7-6 and TRBJ1-2; tentative D call: TRBD1 (5 bases). There are 16 residues in the CDR3. V was pared by 6 bases and J by 7 bases, with 24 bases between. Germline V lookup: CDR1 SGHVS, CDR2 FNYEAQ. The CDR3 DNA is TGTGCCAGCAGTCAAGCGACGGGTGGCGGGGGTGGTGGCTACACCTTC. Translated, it gives CASSQATGGGGGGYTF.

This clonotype was seen many times. This sequence joins TRBV5-8 and TRBJ2-7; D is perhaps TRBD1 (6 bases). CDR1 SGHTS and CDR2 YDEGEE come from the germline V gene. CDR3 size: 14 residues. Trimming cost V 2 bases and J 3 bases, with 12 bases left between them. The CDR3 nucleotides read TGTGCCAGCAGCTTAGTCGGACAGAGCTACGAGCAGTACTTC. Protein product: CASSLVGQSYEQYF.

This clonotype was seen ten or more times. This chain links TRBV7-9 with TRBJ1-5; tentatively, D is TRBD1 (6 bases). Germline V gene lookup returns CDR1 SEHNR and CDR2 FQNEAQ (reference sequence). This CDR3 contains 14 residues. Trimming pared 6 bases from V and 5 bases from J, leaving 14 bases between. The CDR3 nucleotides read TGTGCCAGCAGTCTACAGGGACCAGATCAGCCCCAGCATTTT. It translates to CASSLQGPDQPQHF.

This clonotype has ten or more counts. The chain carries TRBV10-2 and TRBJ1-5, with D unresolved. The germline V and J ends were trimmed by 2 bases and 0 bases, with 8 bases remaining between them. There are 15 residues in the CDR3. The germline V gene has CDR1 WSHSY and CDR2 SAAADI. The CDR3 here is CASSEQDGSNQPQHF. Written as DNA, the CDR3 is TGCGCCAGCAGTGAGCAGGACGGTAGCAATCAGCCCCAGCATTTT.

Details on this clonotype: An end of the junction does not agree with germline; a read error may underlie this. The J gene is TRBJ1-2, the V gene TRBV7-9; D not certain. The germline CDR1 and CDR2 sequences are SEHNR and FQNEAQ (reference sequence). The CDR3 loop spans 15 amino acids. The CDR3 DNA reads TGTGACAGCAGCTTCGATGCAGGCAATTACTATGGCTACACCTTC. Protein sequence: CDSSFDAGNYYGYTF.

This clonotype was seen repeatedly, ten times or more. The V call is TRBV5-1, the J call TRBJ1-1; D may be TRBD1 (6 bases). This CDR3 region has 14 residues. V lost 7 bases and J lost 4, with 17 bases in between. CDR1 SGHRS and CDR2 YFSETQ come from the germline V gene. CDR3 sequence reads: CASGSAGDGTEAFF. The CDR3 nucleotides read TGCGCCAGCGGATCAGCAGGGGATGGCACTGAAGCTTTCTTT.

Many counts were recorded for this clonotype. The rearrangement joins TRBV7-9 to TRBJ2-5; 7 nucleotides agree with TRBD1. CDR3 length: 17 amino acids. J gave up 2 bases and V 5 bases, and 14 bases lay outside the gene matches. Germline V gives CDR1 SEHNR, CDR2 FQNEAQ (reference sequence). The CDR3 bases are TGTGCCAGCAGCCCTAGGGACAGCCACAACACACAAGAGACCCAGTACTTC. Amino acids: CASSPRDSHNTQETQYF.

At least ten counts were recorded for this clonotype. The chain links TRBV9 to TRBJ2-1, with 9 nucleotides matching TRBD1. The J segment lost 3 bases and the V segment lost 4 bases, leaving 8 bases of the junction unmatched. This CDR3 contains 16 residues. The germline gives CDR1 SGDLS, CDR2 YYNGEE. As DNA, the CDR3 is TGTGCCAGCAGCACCCCCGGGGGACAGGGCTACAATGAGCAGTTCTTC. Protein sequence: CASSTPGGQGYNEQFF.

J is TRBJ1-6 and V is TRBV19; D may be TRBD1 (6 bases). The CDR3 loop spans 14 amino acids. CDR1 is LNHDA and CDR2 is SQIVND in the germline V gene (reference sequence). With 3 bases removed from V and 9 bases from J, the gap between germline ends came to 12 bases. CDR3 sequence (DNA): TGTGCCAGTAGTATCTCCCAGGGGTCTTCACCCCTCCACTTT. This encodes CASSISQGSSPLHF.